This T cell receptor beta chain was recorded in a study of CD8 T cells in ankylosing spondylitis. Study-wide points: A TCR beta motif made of roughly eight highly homologous variants seemed typical of ankylosing spondylitis blood. Clones linked to disease were reported to show significant enrichment in matched ankylosing spondylitis synovial fluid. Clones linked to the disease showed a CD8+ phenotype. They occurred at relatively low frequencies in peripheral blood. In reactive arthritis synovial fluid and blood, some motif variants had been reported before.

Trimming took off 8 bases at V and 3 bases at J, with 17 bases between the two ends. Germline V CDR1 and CDR2: MNHEY, SMNVEV (reference sequence). This CDR3 is 14 amino acids long. Libraries for TCR beta were made by quantitative 5'-RACE with molecular barcodes. TCRdb fed the 5' RACE reads into MiXCR, producing one record per CDR3 protein. The table shows under 850,000 distinct CDR3 sequences, with 15% to 20% occurring only once. Comments on this clonotype: Its antigen is unknown.

This sequence was found in a male donor with ankylosing spondylitis. Sequencing was done on a sample of blood, either unsorted or a sorted T cell fraction (not recorded which). The V gene is TRBV27, the J gene TRBJ2-7; D not certain. The CDR3, as DNA: TGTGCCAGCCGACCGGGCCTTTCCCACTACGAGCAGTACTTC. The encoded protein is CASRPGLSHYEQYF.